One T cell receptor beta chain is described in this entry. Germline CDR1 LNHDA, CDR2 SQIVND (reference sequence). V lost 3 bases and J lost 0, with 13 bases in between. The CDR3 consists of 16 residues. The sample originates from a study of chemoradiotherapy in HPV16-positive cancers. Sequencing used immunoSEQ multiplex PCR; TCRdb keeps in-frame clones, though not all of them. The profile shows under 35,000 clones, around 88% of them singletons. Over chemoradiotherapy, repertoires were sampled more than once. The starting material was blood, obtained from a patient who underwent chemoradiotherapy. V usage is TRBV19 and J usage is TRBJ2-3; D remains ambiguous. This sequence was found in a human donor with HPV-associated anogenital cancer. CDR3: CASSMADPPSTDTQYF. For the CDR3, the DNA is TGTGCCAGTAGTATGGCCGACCCGCCTAGCACAGATACGCAGTATTTT.